The 18 T cell receptor beta chains presented below share a single source sample, sequenced in a study of shared clonotypes between healthy human individuals. Some clones are missing from TCRdb's copy, which holds only in-frame ones; the method was immunoSEQ multiplex PCR. This sample has roughly 1,000,000 clones; 75% to 85% occur once, and the top ten carry around 0.61%. Sequenced sample: memory CD4+ T cells from PBMCs. The subset denotes: CD45RA-negative fraction. Receptors were obtained from a man between 18 and 35 years old in good health. Some clones in this sample may be carry-over from other donors' samples.

This rearrangement joins TRBV5-1 to TRBJ2-1; 10 nucleotides agree with TRBD2. Germline V lookup: CDR1 SGHRS, CDR2 YFSETQ. The CDR3 totals 17 residues. After removal of 0 bases from V and 2 bases from J, the junction contained 5 bases not matched to a gene. This chain's CDR3 is CASSLVVAGGTYNEQFF. DNA for the CDR3: TGCGCCAGCAGCTTGGTGGTAGCGGGAGGTACCTACAATGAGCAGTTCTTC.

J is TRBJ2-7 and V is TRBV5-1; no firm D call. Per germline, CDR1 SGHRS and CDR2 YFSETQ. The CDR3 consists of 14 residues. Trimming removed 5 bases from V and 0 bases from J, with 12 bases in between. CDR3 bases: TGCGCCAGCAGTCCGACACGTTACTCCTACGAGCAGTACTTC. The encoded protein is CASSPTRYSYEQYF.

This rearrangement joins TRBV4-3 to TRBJ1-2; D possibly corresponds to TRBD1 (6 bases). Trimming shortened V by 1 base and J by 9 bases, and 21 bases separated the two germline ends. Germline CDR1 is LGHNA and CDR2 is YSLEER. CDR3 length: 16 amino acids. The CDR3 reads CASSQGLTGLTGSYTF. CDR3 in DNA: TGCGCCAGCAGCCAAGGGCTGACAGGCCTTACCGGTAGCTACACCTTC.

The chain couples TRBV9 to TRBJ2-7; 7 nucleotides match TRBD2. The germline CDR1 and CDR2 sequences are SGDLS and YYNGEE. The CDR3 is 15 residues long. V dropped 4 bases and J dropped 1; count of bases not matched to a gene: 8. The DNA of the CDR3 is TGTGCCAGCAGCCCCTTGGGCGGGAGTTCCTACGAGCAGTACTTC. Its protein is CASSPLGGSSYEQYF.

The J gene is TRBJ1-1, the V gene TRBV5-6; unclear D gene. The germline V gene encodes CDR1 SGHDT and CDR2 YYEEEE. The CDR3 covers 14 residues. The V end lost 0 bases, the J end lost 0 bases, and 6 bases lay between the germline ends. The CDR3 DNA is TGTGCCAGCAGCTTGGTCGGGGTGAACACTGAAGCTTTCTTT. Residues: CASSLVGVNTEAFF.

V gene TRBV13 combines with J gene TRBJ1-4; maybe TRBD1 (6 bases). The germline V and J ends were trimmed by 5 bases and 4 bases, with 14 bases remaining between them. Germline CDR1 and CDR2: PRHDT and FYEKMQ (reference sequence). The CDR3 has 15 residues. As DNA, the CDR3 is TGTGCCAGCAGCCCCCGACAGGCCAATAATGAAAAACTGTTTTTT. This encodes CASSPRQANNEKLFF.

The chain joins TRBV28 to TRBJ1-5, with 10 bases identical to TRBD1. Germline loops: CDR1 MDHEN, CDR2 SYDVKM. The V segment lost 6 bases and the J segment 0 bases; nucleotides outside the gene matches: 14. The CDR3 has 19 residues. The chain's CDR3 is CASSQPGTGAPPSNQPQHF. CDR3 DNA sequence: TGTGCCAGCAGCCAACCAGGGACAGGGGCCCCTCCTAGCAATCAGCCCCAGCATTTT.

The J gene is TRBJ1-3, the V gene TRBV6-1, with D uncertain. V was trimmed by 3 bases and J by 0 bases, leaving 6 bases between them. This CDR3 has 14 amino acids. Germline CDR1 reads MNHNS; CDR2 reads SASEGT. The CDR3 is CASSEKGSGNTIYF. The CDR3, as DNA: TGTGCCAGCAGTGAGAAGGGCTCTGGAAACACCATATATTTT.

The rearrangement uses TRBV30 and TRBJ2-3; TRBD2 agrees at 7 bases. Germline V lookup: CDR1 GTSNPN, CDR2 SVGIG (reference sequence). The CDR3 sequence is 12 residues long. V shed 7 bases and J 2 bases; nucleotides not matched to a gene: 3. In DNA, the CDR3 is TGTGCCTTGGCGGGAGTCACAGATACGCAGTATTTT. The encoded protein is CALAGVTDTQYF.

CDR3 residues: CASSGQGALLETQYF. CDR3 coding DNA: TGTGCCAGCAGTGGACAGGGGGCTCTTCTAGAGACCCAGTACTTC. This chain connects TRBV6-1 to TRBJ2-5; 10 nucleotides match TRBD1. Losses at the gene ends were 4 bases for V and 4 bases for J; bases not matched to a gene: 6. In germline, CDR1 is MNHNS, CDR2 SASEGT. The CDR3 has 15 amino acids.

This rearrangement joins TRBV28 to TRBJ2-3; 8 nucleotides match TRBD2. The V gene end was trimmed by 4 bases and the J gene end by 1 base; junction bases not matched to a gene: 13. CDR1 is MDHEN, CDR2 SYDVKM, per germline. CDR3 length: 18 amino acids. Written as DNA, the CDR3 is TGTGCCAGCAGTTCCCCCATGAGGTCGGGAGGGGGCACAGATACGCAGTATTTT. It specifies CASSSPMRSGGGTDTQYF.

The gene calls are TRBV5-5 and TRBJ2-1; TRBD2 matches at 14 bases. CDR1 and CDR2 from the germline V gene are SGHKS and YYEKEE (reference sequence). Germline trimming cut 5 bases from V and 8 bases from J; bases unmatched to any gene: 6. This CDR3 contains 15 residues. This CDR3 is CASSRLAGGPYEQFF. CDR3 in DNA: TGTGCCAGCAGTCGACTAGCGGGAGGGCCTTATGAGCAGTTCTTC.

The chain links TRBV5-1 to TRBJ1-2; D unclear. Between the trimmed V and J ends, which lost 4 bases and 3 bases, there was a span of 10 bases. Germline CDR1 reads SGHRS; CDR2 reads YFSETQ. The CDR3 runs to 13 residues. The CDR3 region has the DNA TGCGCCAGCAGCAACGACGGCGACTATGGCTACACCTTC. Its translation is CASSNDGDYGYTF. Full variable domain (rest looked up from reference TRBV5-1 and TRBJ1-2): KAGVTQTPRYLIKTRGQQVTLSCSPISGHRSVSWYQQTPGQGLQFLFEYFSETQRNKGNFPGRFSGRQFSNSRSEMNVSTLELGDSALYLCASSNDGDYGYTFGSGTRLTVV.

CDR3 in DNA: TGTGCCAGCAGTTTAAGGGACAGTAGGCCCCAGCATTTT. Encoded protein: CASSLRDSRPQHF. The chain is built from TRBV27 and TRBJ1-5; 7 nucleotides match TRBD1. Germline CDR1 MNHEY, CDR2 SMNVEV (reference sequence). With 2 bases clipped from V and 9 bases from J, the junction kept 4 bases outside the gene matches. The CDR3 spans 13 residues.

The gene calls are TRBV14 and TRBJ2-7; TRBD2 might be the D (5 bases). Per germline, CDR1 SGHDN and CDR2 FVKESK. The germline V and J ends were trimmed by 3 bases and 7 bases, with 13 bases remaining between them. The CDR3 is 13 residues long. The CDR3 sequence: CASSQDPRGEQYF. The CDR3 region has the DNA TGTGCCAGCAGCCAGGACCCCAGAGGGGAGCAGTACTTC.

The rearrangement uses TRBV5-6 and TRBJ2-2, with unresolved D. CDR1 is SGHDT and CDR2 is YYEEEE in the germline V gene. The CDR3 length is 16 residues. Trimming shortened V by 7 bases and J by 0 bases, and 16 bases separated the two germline ends. The DNA for the CDR3 is TGTGCCAGCGGTCTTTCGGCAGACGCGAACACCGGGGAGCTGTTTTTT. This sequence encodes CASGLSADANTGELFF.

The chain carries TRBV6-6 and TRBJ2-1; 9 nucleotides line up with TRBD2. The CDR3 is made up of 15 amino acids. Germline V gene data show CDR1 as MNHNY and CDR2 as SVGAGI (reference sequence). V was clipped by 8 bases and J by 7 bases; unmatched bases: 12. CDR3 nucleotide sequence: TGTGCCAGCGCAGGTAGCGGGAGATCGTTGAATGAGCAGTTCTTC. Encoded protein: CASAGSGRSLNEQFF.

The table lists this clone with a count of one. This chain joins TRBV18 and TRBJ1-1; a possible D gene is TRBD1 (6 bases). CDR3 length equals 15 residues. The V end was cut by 3 bases, the J end by 0 bases, with 11 bases between. Germline CDR1 and CDR2: KGHSH and LQKENI. CDR3 region: CASSPYRALNTEAFF. The CDR3 DNA is TGTGCCAGCTCACCTTACAGGGCCCTGAACACTGAAGCTTTCTTT.